Included here is one T cell receptor (beta chain) sequence, with context. This sample was taken from a study of T cell repertoires in cytomegalovirus infection. Study context: Public TCR beta signature analysis indicated the presence of both CMV infection and matching HLA type.

Each CDR3 protein is one row after TCRdb ran MiXCR on the reads. This repertoire shows around 490,000 distinct CDR3 sequences, roughly 29% found once; its top ten account for approximately 13%. Losses at the gene ends were 0 bases for V and 3 bases for J; bases not matched to a gene: 12. The CDR3 loop spans 18 amino acids. Looked up from germline, CDR1 is LGHNA and CDR2 is YSLEER. This TCR derives from a human donor in good health (CMV status not recorded). Some clones in this sample may be carry-over from other donors' samples. V gene TRBV4-3 combines with J gene TRBJ2-3; 7 nucleotides align to TRBD2. The sequenced sample consisted of PBMCs. In nucleotides, the CDR3 is TGCGCCAGCAGCCAAGATCTTGGGACTAACACACGAACAGATACGCAGTATTTT. The encoded protein is CASSQDLGTNTRTDTQYF.